This T cell receptor beta chain was recovered during a study of T cell responses to AZD1222 COVID-19 vaccine. Study observations and caveats: Spike-specific TCR depth and breadth grew after two AZD1222 doses.

The assay was immunoSEQ multiplex PCR, and TCRdb's table has in-frame clones only and misses some. The sample lists about 70,000 clones; approximately 81% were seen once. As concerns this clone: The antigen is undetermined.

The starting material was peripheral blood, obtained on day 0 of AZD1222 vaccination. The source of this sequence is an adult in good health.

The DNA of the CDR3 is TGCGCCAGCAGCCCCACAGGGGGTCGGGAGCAGTACTTC. It is translated as CASSPTGGREQYF. The gene calls are TRBV5-1 and TRBJ2-7; 8 nucleotides agree with TRBD1. Germline V lookup: CDR1 SGHRS, CDR2 YFSETQ. The V segment lost 4 bases and the J segment 7 bases; nucleotides outside the gene matches: 7. This CDR3 region has 13 residues. The full variable domain, completed using reference TRBV5-1 and TRBJ2-7, is KAGVTQTPRYLIKTRGQQVTLSCSPISGHRSVSWYQQTPGQGLQFLFEYFSETQRNKGNFPGRFSGRQFSNSRSEMNVSTLELGDSALYLCASSPTGGREQYFGPGTRLTVT.